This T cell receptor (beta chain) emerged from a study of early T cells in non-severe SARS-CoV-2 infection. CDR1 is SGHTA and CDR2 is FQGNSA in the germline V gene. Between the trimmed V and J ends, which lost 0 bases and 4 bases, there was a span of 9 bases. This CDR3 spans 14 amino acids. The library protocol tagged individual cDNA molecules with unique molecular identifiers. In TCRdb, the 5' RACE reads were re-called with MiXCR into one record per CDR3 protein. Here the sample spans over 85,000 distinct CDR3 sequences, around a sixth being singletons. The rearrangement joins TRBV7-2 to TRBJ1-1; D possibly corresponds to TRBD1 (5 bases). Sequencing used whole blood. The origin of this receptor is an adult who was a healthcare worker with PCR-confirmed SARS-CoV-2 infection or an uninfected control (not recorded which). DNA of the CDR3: TGTGCCAGCAGCTTAGCGGTGGGGGGCACTGAAGCTTTCTTT. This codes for CASSLAVGGTEAFF. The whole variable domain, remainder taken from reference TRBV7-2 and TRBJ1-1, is GAGVSQSPSNKVTEKGKDVELRCDPISGHTALYWYRQSLGQGLEFLIYFQGNSAPDKSGLPSDRFSAERTGGSVSTLTIQRTQQEDSAVYLCASSLAVGGTEAFFGQGTRLTVV.